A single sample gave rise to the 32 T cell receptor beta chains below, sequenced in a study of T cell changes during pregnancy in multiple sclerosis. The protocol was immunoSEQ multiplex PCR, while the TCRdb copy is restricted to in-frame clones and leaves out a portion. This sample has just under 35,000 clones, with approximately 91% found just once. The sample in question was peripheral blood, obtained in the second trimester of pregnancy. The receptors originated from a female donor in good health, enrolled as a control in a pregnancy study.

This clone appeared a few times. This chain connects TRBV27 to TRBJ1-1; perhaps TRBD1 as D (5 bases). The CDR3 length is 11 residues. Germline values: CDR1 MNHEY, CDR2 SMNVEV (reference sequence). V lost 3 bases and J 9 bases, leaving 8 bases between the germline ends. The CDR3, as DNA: TGTGCCAGCAGTTTCGACAGCAAAGCTTTCTTT. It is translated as CASSFDSKAFF.

CDR3 in DNA: TGTGCCAGCAGCTTATATCCTAGCGGCACAGATACGCAGTATTTT. This encodes CASSLYPSGTDTQYF. The V call is TRBV7-3, the J call TRBJ2-3; weak D call: TRBD2 (6 bases). Between the trimmed V and J ends, which lost 2 bases and 1 base, there was a span of 10 bases. The CDR3 is 15 amino acids. Germline loops: CDR1 SGHTA, CDR2 FQGTGA. Drawing the rest from reference TRBV7-3 and TRBJ2-3, the complete variable domain is GAGVSQTPSNKVTEKGKYVELRCDPISGHTALYWYRQSLGQGPEFLIYFQGTGAADDSGLPNDRFFAVRPEGSVSTLKIQRTERGDSAVYLCASSLYPSGTDTQYFGPGTRLTVL.

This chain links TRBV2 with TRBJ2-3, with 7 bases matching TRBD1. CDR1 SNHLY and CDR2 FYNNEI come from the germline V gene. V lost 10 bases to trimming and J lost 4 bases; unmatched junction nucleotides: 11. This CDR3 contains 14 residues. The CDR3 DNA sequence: TGTGCCAACTCTCAGGGGGTGGGGGCAGATACGCAGTATTTT. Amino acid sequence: CANSQGVGADTQYF.

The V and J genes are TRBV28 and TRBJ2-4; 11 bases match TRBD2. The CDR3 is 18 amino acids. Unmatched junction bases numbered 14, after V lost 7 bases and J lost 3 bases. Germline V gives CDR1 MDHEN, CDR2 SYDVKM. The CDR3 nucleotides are TGTGCCAGCAAGGCCTTCGGCCTAGCGGGAGGTGGCAAAAACATTCAGTACTTC. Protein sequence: CASKAFGLAGGGKNIQYF.

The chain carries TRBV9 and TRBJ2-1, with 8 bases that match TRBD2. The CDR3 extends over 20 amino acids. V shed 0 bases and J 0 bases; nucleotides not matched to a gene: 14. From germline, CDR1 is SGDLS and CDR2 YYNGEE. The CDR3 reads CASSVAIAGPTRSSYNEQFF. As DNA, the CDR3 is TGTGCCAGCAGCGTAGCTATAGCGGGGCCCACCCGAAGCTCCTACAATGAGCAGTTCTTC.

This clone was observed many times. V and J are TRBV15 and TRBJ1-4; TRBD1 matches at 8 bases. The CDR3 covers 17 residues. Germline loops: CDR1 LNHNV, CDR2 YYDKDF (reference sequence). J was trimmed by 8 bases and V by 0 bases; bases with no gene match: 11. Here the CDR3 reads CATSRDGAGQGGEKLFF. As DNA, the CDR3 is TGTGCCACCAGCAGAGATGGGGCTGGACAGGGTGGGGAAAAACTGTTTTTT.

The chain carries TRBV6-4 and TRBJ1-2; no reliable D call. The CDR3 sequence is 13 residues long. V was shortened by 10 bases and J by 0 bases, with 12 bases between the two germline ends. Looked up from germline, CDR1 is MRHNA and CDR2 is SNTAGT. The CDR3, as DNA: TGTGCCACTCGTGGCGGGGCTAACTATGGCTACACCTTC. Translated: CATRGGANYGYTF.

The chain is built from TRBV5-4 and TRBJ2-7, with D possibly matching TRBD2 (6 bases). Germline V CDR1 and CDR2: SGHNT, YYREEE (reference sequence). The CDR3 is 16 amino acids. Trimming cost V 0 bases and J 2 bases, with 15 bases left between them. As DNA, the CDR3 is TGTGCCAGCAGCTTGGGGGACTCACAGAGGCCCTACGAGCAGTACTTC. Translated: CASSLGDSQRPYEQYF.

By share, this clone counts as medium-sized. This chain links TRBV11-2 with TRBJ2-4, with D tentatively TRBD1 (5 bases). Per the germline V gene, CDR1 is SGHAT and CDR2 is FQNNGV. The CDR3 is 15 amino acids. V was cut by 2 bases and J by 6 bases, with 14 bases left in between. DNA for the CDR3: TGTGCCAGCAGCTTACCCACGGACAATCTAAACATTCAGTACTTC. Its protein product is CASSLPTDNLNIQYF. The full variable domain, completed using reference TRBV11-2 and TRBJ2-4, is EAGVAQSPRYKIIEKRQSVAFWCNPISGHATLYWYQQILGQGPKLLIQFQNNGVVDDSQLPKDRFSAERLKGVDSTLKIQPAKLEDSAVYLCASSLPTDNLNIQYFGAGTRLSVL.

As DNA, the CDR3 is TGCGCCAGCAGCCCCAGGGAAATGGACACTGAAGCTTTCTTT. This codes for CASSPREMDTEAFF. The chain recombines TRBV5-1 with TRBJ1-1; a weak D match, TRBD1 (5 bases). In germline, CDR1 is SGHRS, CDR2 YFSETQ. The V gene lost 4 bases and the J gene lost 3 bases, with 13 bases spanning the gap. The length of the CDR3 is 14 residues.

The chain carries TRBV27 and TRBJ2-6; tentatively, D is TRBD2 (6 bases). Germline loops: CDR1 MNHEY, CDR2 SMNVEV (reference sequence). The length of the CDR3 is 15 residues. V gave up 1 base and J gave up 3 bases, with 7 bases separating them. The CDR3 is CASSLFGSGANVLTF. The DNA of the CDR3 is TGTGCCAGCAGTTTATTCGGGAGTGGGGCCAACGTCCTGACTTTC.

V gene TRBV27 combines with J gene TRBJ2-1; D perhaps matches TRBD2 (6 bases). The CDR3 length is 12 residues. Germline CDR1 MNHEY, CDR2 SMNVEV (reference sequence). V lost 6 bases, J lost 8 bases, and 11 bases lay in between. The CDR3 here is CASRYGGDEQFF. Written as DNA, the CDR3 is TGTGCCAGCAGATACGGGGGAGATGAGCAGTTCTTC.

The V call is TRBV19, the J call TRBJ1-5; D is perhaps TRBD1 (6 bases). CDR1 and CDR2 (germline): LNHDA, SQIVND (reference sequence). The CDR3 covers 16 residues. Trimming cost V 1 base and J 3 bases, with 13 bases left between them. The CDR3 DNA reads TGTGCCAGTAGTATAGGGATAGACAGGAACAATCAGCCCCAGCATTTT. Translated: CASSIGIDRNNQPQHF.

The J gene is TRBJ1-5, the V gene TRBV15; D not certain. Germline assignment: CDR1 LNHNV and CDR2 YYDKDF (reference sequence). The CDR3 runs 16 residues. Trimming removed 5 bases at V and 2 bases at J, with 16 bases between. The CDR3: CATSPADTRGNQPQHF. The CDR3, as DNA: TGTGCCACCAGCCCCGCAGATACACGGGGCAATCAGCCCCAGCATTTT.

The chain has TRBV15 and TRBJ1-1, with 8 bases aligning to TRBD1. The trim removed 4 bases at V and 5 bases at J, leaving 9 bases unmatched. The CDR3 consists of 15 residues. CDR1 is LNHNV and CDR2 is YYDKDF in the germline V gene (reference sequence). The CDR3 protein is CATSTGQGEVTEAFF. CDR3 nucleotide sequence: TGTGCCACCAGCACCGGACAGGGAGAAGTGACTGAAGCTTTCTTT.

The DNA for the CDR3 is TGTGCCACCTCACAACTAGCGGGAGCAAGCAATGAGCAGTTCTTC. Amino acid sequence: CATSQLAGASNEQFF. The gene calls are TRBV6-1 and TRBJ2-1, with 11 positions matching TRBD2. Germline V gene sequence: CDR1 MNHNS, CDR2 SASEGT. J lost 6 bases, V lost 10 bases, and 11 bases had no gene match. The CDR3 consists of 15 residues.

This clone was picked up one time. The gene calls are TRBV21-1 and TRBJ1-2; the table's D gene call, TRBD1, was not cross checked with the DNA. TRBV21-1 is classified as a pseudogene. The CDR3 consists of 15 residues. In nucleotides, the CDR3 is TGTGCCAGCAGCAAAGAGCGACAGGTGAACTATGGCTACACCTTC. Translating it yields CASSKERQVNYGYTF.

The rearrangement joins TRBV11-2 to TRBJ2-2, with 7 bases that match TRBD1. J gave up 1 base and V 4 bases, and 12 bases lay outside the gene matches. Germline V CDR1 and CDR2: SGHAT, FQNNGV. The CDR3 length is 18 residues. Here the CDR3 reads CASSSIVSGGLNTGELFF. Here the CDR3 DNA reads TGTGCCAGCAGCTCAATAGTTTCAGGGGGATTGAACACCGGGGAGCTGTTTTTT.

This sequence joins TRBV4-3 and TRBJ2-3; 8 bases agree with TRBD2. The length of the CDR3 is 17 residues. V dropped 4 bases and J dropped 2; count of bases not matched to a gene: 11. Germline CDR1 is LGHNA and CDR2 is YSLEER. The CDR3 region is CASSPSETGGATDTQYF. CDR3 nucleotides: TGCGCCAGCAGCCCCTCGGAGACCGGGGGGGCCACAGATACGCAGTATTTT.

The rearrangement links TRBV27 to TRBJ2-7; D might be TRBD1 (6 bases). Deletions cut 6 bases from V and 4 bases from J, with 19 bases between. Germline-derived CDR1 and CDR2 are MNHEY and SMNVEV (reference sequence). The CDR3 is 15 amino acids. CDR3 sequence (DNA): TGTGCCAGCAGCCCCAAGGGGGACACTTGGTACGAGCAGTACTTC. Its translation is CASSPKGDTWYEQYF.

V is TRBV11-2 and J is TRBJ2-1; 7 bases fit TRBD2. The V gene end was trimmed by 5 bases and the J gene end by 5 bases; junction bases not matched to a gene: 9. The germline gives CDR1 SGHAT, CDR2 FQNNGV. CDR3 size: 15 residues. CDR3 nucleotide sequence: TGTGCCAGCAGCCTCGACGGGGGGTCTCACAATGAGCAGTTCTTC. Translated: CASSLDGGSHNEQFF.

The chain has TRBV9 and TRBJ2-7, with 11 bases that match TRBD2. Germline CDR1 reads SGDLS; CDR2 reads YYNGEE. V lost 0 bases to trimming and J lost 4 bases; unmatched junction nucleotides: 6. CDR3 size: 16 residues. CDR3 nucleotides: TGTGCCAGCAGCGTAGAGATAGCGGGAGGGCCGTACGAGCAGTACTTC. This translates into CASSVEIAGGPYEQYF.

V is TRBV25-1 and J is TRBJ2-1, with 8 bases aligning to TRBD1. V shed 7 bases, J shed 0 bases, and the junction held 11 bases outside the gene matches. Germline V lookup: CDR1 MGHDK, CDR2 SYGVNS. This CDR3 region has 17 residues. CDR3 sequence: CASMGSGGLSSYNEQFF. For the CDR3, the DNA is TGTGCCAGCATGGGTTCAGGGGGCCTGAGCTCCTACAATGAGCAGTTCTTC. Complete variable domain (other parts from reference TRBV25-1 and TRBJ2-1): EADIYQTPRYLVIGTGKKITLECSQTMGHDKMYWYQQDPGMELHLIHYSYGVNSTEKGDLSSESTVSRIRTEHFPLTLESARPSHTSQYLCASMGSGGLSSYNEQFFGPGTRLTVL.

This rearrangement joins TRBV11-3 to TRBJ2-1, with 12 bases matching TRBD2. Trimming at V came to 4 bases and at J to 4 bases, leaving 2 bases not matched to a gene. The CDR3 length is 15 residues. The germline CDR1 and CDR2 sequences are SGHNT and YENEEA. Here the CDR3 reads CASSSGTSGYNEQFF. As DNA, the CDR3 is TGTGCCAGCAGCTCCGGGACTAGCGGGTACAATGAGCAGTTCTTC.

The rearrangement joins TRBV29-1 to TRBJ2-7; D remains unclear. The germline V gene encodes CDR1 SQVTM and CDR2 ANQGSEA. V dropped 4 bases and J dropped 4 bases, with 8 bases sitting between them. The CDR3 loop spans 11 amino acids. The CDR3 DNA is TGCAGCGTTGTCTACGGTTACGAGCAGTACTTC. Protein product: CSVVYGYEQYF.

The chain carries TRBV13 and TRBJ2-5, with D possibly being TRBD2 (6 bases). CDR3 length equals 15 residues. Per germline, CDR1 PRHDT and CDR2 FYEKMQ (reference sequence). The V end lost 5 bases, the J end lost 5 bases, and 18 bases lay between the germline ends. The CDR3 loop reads CASSPERVGRETQYF. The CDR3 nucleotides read TGTGCCAGCAGCCCCGAGCGGGTCGGTAGGGAGACCCAGTACTTC.

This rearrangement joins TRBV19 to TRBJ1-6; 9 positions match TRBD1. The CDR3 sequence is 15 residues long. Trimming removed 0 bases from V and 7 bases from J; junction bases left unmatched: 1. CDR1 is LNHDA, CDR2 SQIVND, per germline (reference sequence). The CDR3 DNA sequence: TGTGCCAGTAGTATAGAAGGACAGGGGAATTCACCCCTCCACTTT. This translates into CASSIEGQGNSPLHF.

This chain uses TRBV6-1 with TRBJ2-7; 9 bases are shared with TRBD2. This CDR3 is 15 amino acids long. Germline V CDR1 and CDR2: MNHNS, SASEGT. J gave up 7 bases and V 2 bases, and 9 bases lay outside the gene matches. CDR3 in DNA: TGTGCCAGCAGTGAAAGGCCTAGCGGGACTGGGGAGCAGTACTTC. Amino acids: CASSERPSGTGEQYF.

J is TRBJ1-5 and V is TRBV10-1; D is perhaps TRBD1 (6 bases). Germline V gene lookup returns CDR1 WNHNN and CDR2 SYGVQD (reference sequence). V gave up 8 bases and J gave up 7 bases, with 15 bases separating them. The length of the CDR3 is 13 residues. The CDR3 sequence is CASDTGGRQPQHF. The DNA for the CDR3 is TGCGCCAGCGATACGGGGGGCCGACAGCCCCAGCATTTT.

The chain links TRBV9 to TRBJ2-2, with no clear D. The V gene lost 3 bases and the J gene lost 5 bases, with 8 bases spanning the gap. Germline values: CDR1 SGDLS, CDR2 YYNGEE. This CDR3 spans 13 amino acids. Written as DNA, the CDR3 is TGTGCCAGCAGCGACGACAATACCGGGGAGCTGTTTTTT. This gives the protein CASSDDNTGELFF.

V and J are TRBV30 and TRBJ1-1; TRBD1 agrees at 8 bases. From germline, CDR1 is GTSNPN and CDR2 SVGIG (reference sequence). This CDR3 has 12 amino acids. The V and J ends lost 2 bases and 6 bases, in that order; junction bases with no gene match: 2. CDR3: CAWSSTGAEAFF. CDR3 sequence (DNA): TGTGCCTGGAGTTCGACAGGGGCTGAAGCTTTCTTT.

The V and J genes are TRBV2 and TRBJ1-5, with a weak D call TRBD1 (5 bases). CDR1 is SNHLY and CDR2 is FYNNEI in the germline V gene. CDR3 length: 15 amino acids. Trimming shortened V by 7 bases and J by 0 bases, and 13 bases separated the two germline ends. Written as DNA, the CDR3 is TGTGCCAGCACCGCCGTCAGGGCTAGCAATCAGCCCCAGCATTTT. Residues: CASTAVRASNQPQHF. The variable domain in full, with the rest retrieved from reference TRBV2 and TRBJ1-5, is EPEVTQTPSHQVTQMGQEVILRCVPISNHLYFYWYRQILGQKVEFLVSFYNNEISEKSEIFDDQFSVERPDGSNFTLKIRSTKLEDSAMYFCASTAVRASNQPQHFGDGTRLSIL.